This paragraph reports one T cell receptor (beta chain). This clonotype was counted only a few times. Its antigen remains unidentified. No clone much larger than this one lies a single base away; base qualities are absent. The germline V end is reduced by 5 bases and the J end by 5 bases; junction bases left unmatched: 8. CDR3 length: 14 amino acids, cysteine to phenylalanine. This entry keeps only the CDR3 DNA: 42 bases, framed from base 1. As encoded in the germline V gene (reference sequence), CDR1 is SEHNR while CDR2 is FQNEAQ. The sample originates from a study of T-cell memory formation after mild COVID-19 (dated by TCRdb to the early 2020s). At the level of the whole study: TCR sequence clusters from the two donors were found to be largely donor specific. T-cell clones expanding and contracting after mild COVID-19 in a couple of donors were tracked by longitudinal TCRalpha and TCRbeta repertoire sequencing. The cohort comprised two young, previously healthy adult volunteers, one female and one male. The study at large found these results: Contracting CD4+ clones turned up mainly in the CM and EM memory subsets, whereas EMRA was where CD8+ clones were enriched. Only a couple of mild cases were covered by the study, and larger cohorts that include severe cases with pre-infection samples were considered necessary. From day 15 to 85, contracting clones showed balanced CD4/CD8 phenotypes, whereas a second wave of clones that expanded from day 15 to 37 leaned towards CD4+. The second-wave clones that peaked on day 37 were not confirmed to be SARS-CoV-2 specific. Some responding clones were detected in pre-infection memory, suggesting pre-existing cross-reactive memory T cells joined the SARS-CoV-2 response.

Sequencing instrument: Illumina NovaSeq 6000. Using 5'RACE with constant-segment primers, TCRalpha and TCRbeta cDNA libraries were constructed, with sample barcodes and unique molecular identifiers added in the process. Trizol reagent was used to extract RNA from every sample. Library amplification was performed in two PCR steps, and a second sample barcode and Illumina TruSeq adapters were introduced in the second step. Sequencing of libraries was performed on an Illumina NovaSeq with 2 x 150 bp paired-end reads. On the study's bioinformatics: Demultiplexing of reads and collapsing into UMI-guided consensus sequences were performed with migec v1.2.7. With mixcr v2.1.11, UMI consensuses were aligned to TRA and TRB V and J templates and assembled into clonotypes. Clonotypes were classified as expanded or contracted when called significant by both edgeR and NoisET, with noise models trained on biological replicates. For edgeR calls, a false discovery rate-adjusted p below 0.01 and a log2 fold-change threshold of 1 were applied. As an exploratory analysis of dynamics, PCA with hierarchical clustering was applied to max-normalized trajectories of the 1000 most abundant clonotypes. Separately sequenced CD4+ and CD8+ repertoires were used to assign the CD4 or CD8 phenotype of responding clones. Starting from the raw public reads, TCRdb applied fastp trimming at Q25, assembled clones with MiXCR and retained in-frame beta chains. Merged by CDR3 protein, the rows form single entries marked with the most common genes and DNA. The V and J calls reflect TCRdb's pipeline rather than the authors' work. This sample holds 200,000 to 300,000 distinct CDR3 sequences; over 15% were observed only once. The ten largest make up around 20% of the sample.

PBMCs were isolated by Ficoll-Paque density gradient centrifugation. The TCR was taken from a man between 18 and 35 years old who had mild COVID-19 (a few samples of this study predate the infection). The sample titles of this study are shuffled in the database, so cell type and time point are left out; the donor was told from shared clones. The sample was PBMCs or a T cell subset sorted from them (not recorded which). The chain is assembled from TRBV7-9 and TRBJ2-7; the junction holds 8 bases that match TRBD1. The DNA sequence follows: TGTGCCAGCAGCCTATCGACAGGGGTCGACGAGCAGTACTTC. This gives the protein CASSLSTGVDEQYF.